Reported below is one T cell receptor beta chain. Its antigen is still unknown. This specimen belongs to a study of identical twins. Broader study findings: Part of the zero-insertion signal could reflect confounding by invariant MAIT and iNKT cells. Low generation probability was overrepresented in out-of-frame alpha sequences shared by twins. Memory repertoires lacked the insertion deficit that abundant cord blood beta clonotypes showed.

TCRdb redid the calling of the 5' RACE reads with MiXCR, one entry per CDR3 protein. There are 300,000 to 400,000 distinct CDR3 sequences in the sample; about 12% occur only once, and around 7.2% lies in the top ten. The CDR3 has 19 amino acids. V gave up 4 bases and J gave up 2 bases; unmatched junction bases: 10. CDR1 and CDR2 (germline): SGHRS, YFSETQ. The data also belong to a second study, concerning yellow fever vaccine responses in identical twins. That work adds: Among the twins, the vaccine T cell response reportedly seemed partly convergent and partly personalized.

What was sequenced was CD8+ T cells sorted from blood. The gene calls are TRBV5-1 and TRBJ2-3; 16 bases match TRBD2. This TCR derives from a woman aged 18-29 years in good health. The DNA of the CDR3 is TGCGCCAGCAGCCCGGGACTAGCGGGGGGGCCTTGGTTCACAGATACGCAGTATTTT. Amino acids: CASSPGLAGGPWFTDTQYF. Full variable domain (rest looked up from reference TRBV5-1 and TRBJ2-3): KAGVTQTPRYLIKTRGQQVTLSCSPISGHRSVSWYQQTPGQGLQFLFEYFSETQRNKGNFPGRFSGRQFSNSRSEMNVSTLELGDSALYLCASSPGLAGGPWFTDTQYFGPGTRLTVL.